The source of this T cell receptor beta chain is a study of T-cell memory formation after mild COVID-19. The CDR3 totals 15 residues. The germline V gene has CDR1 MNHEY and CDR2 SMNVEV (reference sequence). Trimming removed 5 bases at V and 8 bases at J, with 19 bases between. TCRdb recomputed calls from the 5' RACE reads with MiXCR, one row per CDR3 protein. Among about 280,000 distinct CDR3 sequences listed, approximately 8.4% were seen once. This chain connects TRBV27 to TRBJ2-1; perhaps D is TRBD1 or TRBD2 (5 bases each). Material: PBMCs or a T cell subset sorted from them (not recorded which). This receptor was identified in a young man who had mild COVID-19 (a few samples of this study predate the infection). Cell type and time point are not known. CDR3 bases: TGTGCCAGCAGTCCTATCCGCGGGCAGGGCGATGAGCAGTTCTTC. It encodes CASSPIRGQGDEQFF.